The clone carrying this T cell receptor beta chain was seen repeatedly, ten times or more. No antigen is known for it. The data were taken from a study of blood T cells in healthy people across ages. Points from the study as a whole: Observed TCR beta diversity showed a strong correlation with the percentage of naive T cells as measured by flow cytometry.

It was with a sample-barcoded 5' primer and a J-beta primer mix that a second PCR of roughly 7 to 12 cycles was run. TCRdb redid the calling of the 5' RACE reads with MiXCR, one entry per CDR3 protein. This sample carries some 890,000 distinct CDR3 sequences, roughly 28% of them seen once, and the ten largest clones take 10% to 13%. In terms of origin and age, donors were healthy Caucasian individuals from Russia aged roughly 6 to 100. This sample also appeared in a second study, on T cells of mothers and their children.

The clonotype originates from a woman in her forties in good health. The source material was blood.

The chain's CDR3 is CASKSTGGSSGANVLTF. The CDR3, as DNA: TGTGCCAGCAAGTCGACAGGGGGAAGCTCTGGGGCCAACGTCCTGACTTTC. The V gene is TRBV27, the J gene TRBJ2-6; 9 bases align to TRBD1. V lost 7 bases, J lost 0 bases, and 7 bases stayed unmatched. This CDR3 is built from 17 residues. CDR1 is MNHEY, CDR2 SMNVEV, per germline (reference sequence).